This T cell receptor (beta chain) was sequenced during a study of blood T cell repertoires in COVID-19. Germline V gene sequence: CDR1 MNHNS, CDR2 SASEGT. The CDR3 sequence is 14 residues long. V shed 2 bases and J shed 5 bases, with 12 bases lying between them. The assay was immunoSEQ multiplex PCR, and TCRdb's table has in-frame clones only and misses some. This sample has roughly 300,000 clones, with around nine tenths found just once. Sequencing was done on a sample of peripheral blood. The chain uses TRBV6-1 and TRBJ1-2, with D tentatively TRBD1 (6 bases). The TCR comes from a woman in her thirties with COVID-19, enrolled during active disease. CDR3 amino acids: CASSEMGAVYGYTF. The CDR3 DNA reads TGTGCCAGCAGTGAAATGGGGGCGGTGTATGGCTACACCTTC.